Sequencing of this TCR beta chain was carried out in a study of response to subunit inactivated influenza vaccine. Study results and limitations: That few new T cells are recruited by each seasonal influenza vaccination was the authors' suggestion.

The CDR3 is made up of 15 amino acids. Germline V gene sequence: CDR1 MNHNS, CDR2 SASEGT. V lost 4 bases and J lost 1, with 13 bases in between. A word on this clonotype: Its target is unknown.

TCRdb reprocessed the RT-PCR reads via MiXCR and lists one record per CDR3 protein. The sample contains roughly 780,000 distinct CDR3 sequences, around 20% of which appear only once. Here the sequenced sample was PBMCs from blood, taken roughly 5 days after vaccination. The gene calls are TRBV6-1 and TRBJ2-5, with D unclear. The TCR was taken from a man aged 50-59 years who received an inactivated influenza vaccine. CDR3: CASSVGTTLQETQYF. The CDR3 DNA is TGTGCCAGCAGTGTAGGAACAACCCTCCAAGAGACCCAGTACTTC.